This TCR beta chain originates from a study of OX40 agonist ivuxolimab in advanced cancers. Study information: Given to patients was ivuxolimab, an agonistic anti-OX40 (CD134) antibody. It was permissible to have had prior anti-PD-1, anti-PD-L1 or anti-CTLA-4 therapy, and about 40% had some. Three patients, one with hepatocellular carcinoma and two with cutaneous melanoma, responded partially.

Profiling relied on immunoSEQ multiplex PCR, and the TCRdb table lists in-frame clones only, not all of them. The sample yields about 73,000 clones, 85% to 90% seen once. The V gene lost 0 bases and the J gene lost 2 bases, with 7 bases spanning the gap. Germline lookup yields CDR1 SEHNR and CDR2 FQNEAQ (reference sequence). CDR3 size: 14 residues. This chain links TRBV7-9 with TRBJ1-2; the D is unclear. The TCR originated in an adult with an advanced solid tumor such as melanoma, head and neck, liver or kidney cancer. This specimen was CD4+ or CD8+ T cells sorted from blood, taken in a trial of the OX40 agonist ivuxolimab. CDR3 loop: CASSLAVGNYGYTF. For the CDR3, the DNA is TGTGCCAGCAGCTTAGCAGTCGGAAACTATGGCTACACCTTC.